These 17 T cell receptor beta chains were all obtained from the same sample, sequenced in a study of blood T cell repertoires in COVID-19. TCRdb keeps only in-frame clones here, not all; method: immunoSEQ multiplex PCR. The sample lists around 450,000 clones, roughly 88% occurring once. Sequenced sample: PBMCs or T cells enriched from blood (not recorded which). The receptors shown here come from a man aged 18 to 30 who had recovered from COVID-19.

J is TRBJ2-2 and V is TRBV27; D gene unclear. V shed 5 bases and J shed 3 bases, with 13 bases lying between them. Germline values: CDR1 MNHEY, CDR2 SMNVEV (reference sequence). There are 15 residues in the CDR3. CDR3 amino acids: CASSNLRAYTGELFF. In DNA form, the CDR3 reads TGTGCCAGCAGTAATTTGAGAGCTTACACCGGGGAGCTGTTTTTT.

The rearrangement uses TRBV15 and TRBJ2-1; no clear D gene. Trimming removed 5 bases from V and 2 bases from J, with 16 bases in between. The germline V gene encodes CDR1 LNHNV and CDR2 YYDKDF (reference sequence). CDR3 length equals 16 residues. The chain's CDR3 is CATSWMGVPPYNEQFF. The CDR3 region has the DNA TGTGCCACCAGCTGGATGGGCGTACCACCCTACAATGAGCAGTTCTTC.

The gene calls are TRBV28 and TRBJ2-2; 7 nucleotides line up with TRBD1. Germline V gives CDR1 MDHEN, CDR2 SYDVKM. The CDR3 totals 16 residues. V lost 10 bases to trimming and J lost 0 bases; unmatched junction nucleotides: 11. CDR3 sequence: CATRFTGTANTGELFF. CDR3 sequence (DNA): TGTGCCACCAGGTTTACCGGGACAGCGAACACCGGGGAGCTGTTTTTT.

The J gene is TRBJ1-1, the V gene TRBV15, with 12 bases fitting TRBD1. With 5 bases clipped from V and 5 bases from J, the junction kept 9 bases outside the gene matches. This CDR3 contains 16 residues. Per the germline V gene, CDR1 is LNHNV and CDR2 is YYDKDF (reference sequence). CDR3 loop: CATSAGTGGAGTEAFF. The CDR3 nucleotides are TGTGCCACCAGCGCCGGGACAGGGGGCGCTGGGACTGAAGCTTTCTTT.

This chain's CDR3 is CSVQGKMNTEAFF. The CDR3 DNA sequence: TGCAGCGTACAGGGAAAAATGAACACTGAAGCTTTCTTT. This sequence joins TRBV29-1 and TRBJ1-1, with D tentatively TRBD1 (6 bases). This CDR3 region has 13 residues. The ends were cut back, 6 bases at V and 0 bases at J, with 11 bases in the middle. Germline V gene sequence: CDR1 SQVTM, CDR2 ANQGSEA.

The chain links TRBV14 to TRBJ2-1; TRBD2 matches 12 bases. V gave up 2 bases and J gave up 10 bases; unmatched junction bases: 6. Germline assignment: CDR1 SGHDN and CDR2 FVKESK. There are 15 residues in the CDR3. CDR3 coding DNA: TGTGCCAGCAGCCAACGACTAGCGGGGGTATACGAGCAGTTCTTC. It yields the protein CASSQRLAGVYEQFF.

This clone was seen more than once but under ten times. This sequence joins TRBV3-1 (or the pseudogene TRBV3-2) and TRBJ2-7; D unclear. Between the trimmed V and J ends, which lost 5 bases and 2 bases, there was a span of 13 bases. Germline V CDR1 and CDR2: LGHDT, YNNKEL (reference sequence). The CDR3 totals 14 residues. This CDR3 reads CASSSGDWAYEQYF. The CDR3 DNA reads TGTGCCAGCAGCTCGGGTGACTGGGCCTACGAGCAGTACTTC.

The V gene is TRBV7-2, the J gene TRBJ2-1; D is unresolved. This CDR3 comprises 15 residues. Germline-derived CDR1 and CDR2 are SGHTA and FQGNSA. Trimming took off 5 bases at V and 7 bases at J, with 18 bases between the two ends. The CDR3 loop reads CASSVQEFSVNEQFF. The CDR3 coding sequence is TGTGCCAGCAGCGTCCAGGAATTCTCGGTTAATGAGCAGTTCTTC.

The chain carries TRBV9 and TRBJ2-5; D perhaps matches TRBD1 (6 bases). Trimming left V 7 bases short and J 5 bases short, with 12 bases between. CDR3 length: 12 residues. In germline, CDR1 is SGDLS, CDR2 YYNGEE. CDR3 in DNA: TGTGCCAGCTCCGGCCAGGGGGAGACCCAGTACTTC. Translated: CASSGQGETQYF.

The gene calls are TRBV7-9 and TRBJ1-1; TRBD1 might be the D (6 bases). There are 14 residues in the CDR3. V lost 5 bases and J 7 bases, leaving 17 bases between the germline ends. Germline loops: CDR1 SEHNR, CDR2 FQNEAQ (reference sequence). The CDR3 is CASSGRGDAREAFF. CDR3 in DNA: TGTGCCAGCAGCGGCAGGGGCGACGCCCGTGAAGCTTTCTTT.

The chain combines TRBV28 with TRBJ1-2; 7 nucleotides agree with TRBD1. V was pared by 8 bases and J by 3 bases, with 6 bases of the junction left unmatched. The CDR3 covers 13 residues. Germline values: CDR1 MDHEN, CDR2 SYDVKM. The CDR3 sequence: CASLITGDYGYTF. The CDR3 DNA follows: TGTGCCAGCCTCATAACAGGGGACTATGGCTACACCTTC.

The V gene is TRBV7-6, the J gene TRBJ1-4, with a weak D call TRBD1 (6 bases). CDR3 size: 15 residues. V was pared by 7 bases and J by 5 bases, with 17 bases between. Looked up from germline, CDR1 is SGHVS and CDR2 is FNYEAQ. CDR3 bases: TGTGCCAGCACCGAAGGTGCAGGGGACAATGAAAAACTGTTTTTT. This translates into CASTEGAGDNEKLFF.

The genes are TRBV27 and TRBJ1-1; D is undetermined. This CDR3 comprises 14 residues. Trimming removed 5 bases at V and 2 bases at J, with 12 bases between. Germline loops: CDR1 MNHEY, CDR2 SMNVEV (reference sequence). The CDR3, as DNA: TGTGCCAGCAGTGTAGCGGGGAGCAACACTGAAGCTTTCTTT. It specifies CASSVAGSNTEAFF.

The chain is built from TRBV7-6 and TRBJ1-1, with TRBD1 identical over 9 bases. The CDR3 spans 17 residues. Trimming removed 1 base from V and 0 bases from J; junction bases left unmatched: 6. Germline V gives CDR1 SGHVS, CDR2 FNYEAQ. The CDR3 sequence is CASSLVGTGLMNTEAFF. In DNA, the CDR3 is TGTGCCAGCAGCTTAGTCGGGACAGGGTTAATGAACACTGAAGCTTTCTTT.

The rearrangement uses TRBV21-1 and TRBJ1-6; whether TRBD1, the table's D call, matches the DNA was not checked. TRBV21-1 is a pseudogene. The CDR3 is made up of 16 amino acids. CDR3 DNA: TGTGCCAGCAGCAAAGGCAGGGACAGCTATAATTCACCCCTCCACTTT. This gives the protein CASSKGRDSYNSPLHF.

The chain combines TRBV10-3 with TRBJ1-2, with TRBD1 matching over 10 bases. This CDR3 is 15 amino acids long. The V gene's germline CDR1 is ENHRY and CDR2 SYGVKD. V lost 4 bases to trimming and J lost 2 bases; unmatched junction nucleotides: 4. The CDR3 DNA follows: TGTGCCATCAGTGGGGGGACAGGGGAGAACTATGGCTACACCTTC. It yields the protein CAISGGTGENYGYTF.

V and J are TRBV7-9 and TRBJ2-5; 10 bases are shared with TRBD2. Germline V gene data show CDR1 as SEHNR and CDR2 as FQNEAQ (reference sequence). The V gene end was trimmed by 8 bases and the J gene end by 5 bases; junction bases not matched to a gene: 11. The CDR3 has 15 residues. In nucleotides, the CDR3 is TGTGCCAGCGCAAAAGGACTAGCGGAAGGGGAGACCCAGTACTTC. Its translation is CASAKGLAEGETQYF.